This T cell receptor (beta chain) was profiled in a study of T cells in Graves' hyperthyroidism and ophthalmopathy. About the research overall: Pretreatment peripheral blood was obtained at initial diagnosis. Broader study findings: In the analysis, a 13 V-J model separated ophthalmopathy from stable hyperthyroidism. The majority of expanded thyroid clonotypes above 0.001 also appeared in blood.

Deletions cut 8 bases from V and 0 bases from J, with 9 bases between. The CDR3 is 13 amino acids. Germline loops: CDR1 MNHNS, CDR2 SASEGT. Fresh peripheral blood, approximately 9.6 ml, yielded the PBMCs. RNA transcripts were the template for amplifying TCR beta CDR3 regions. When the TCR CDR3 underwent first-round RT-PCR, the HTBI primer set was used. TCRdb recomputed calls from the multiplex PCR reads with MiXCR, one row per CDR3 protein. Of a few hundred thousand distinct CDR3 sequences listed, less than 20% were seen once; the top ten hold about 38%. This clonotype was seen ten or more times. Antigen: not known.

The source material was blood. The sequence came from a man aged 18 to 30 with Graves' ophthalmopathy. The rearrangement links TRBV6-1 to TRBJ2-3; weak D call: TRBD1 (5 bases). DNA of the CDR3: TGTGCCAGCGGGGCAAGAAGCACAGATACGCAGTATTTT. It translates to CASGARSTDTQYF.